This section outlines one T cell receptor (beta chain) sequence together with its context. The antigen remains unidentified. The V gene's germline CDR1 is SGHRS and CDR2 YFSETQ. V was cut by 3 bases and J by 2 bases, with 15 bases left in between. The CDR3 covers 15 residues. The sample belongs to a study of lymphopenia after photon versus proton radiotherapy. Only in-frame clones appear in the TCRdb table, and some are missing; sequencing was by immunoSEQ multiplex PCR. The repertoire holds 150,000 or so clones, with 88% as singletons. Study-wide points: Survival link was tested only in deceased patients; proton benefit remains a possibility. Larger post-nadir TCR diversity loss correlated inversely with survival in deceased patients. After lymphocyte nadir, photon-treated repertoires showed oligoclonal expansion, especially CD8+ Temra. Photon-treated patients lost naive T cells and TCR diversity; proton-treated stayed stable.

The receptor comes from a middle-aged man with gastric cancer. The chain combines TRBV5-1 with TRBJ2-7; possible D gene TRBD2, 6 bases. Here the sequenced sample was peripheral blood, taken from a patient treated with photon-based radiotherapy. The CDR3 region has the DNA TGCGCCAGCAGCTCATTGATTGGAGGGACCTACGAGCAGTACTTC. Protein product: CASSSLIGGTYEQYF.